This TCR beta chain derives from a study of shared clonotypes between healthy human individuals. Sequenced by immunoSEQ multiplex PCR; TCRdb stores in-frame clones only, minus some. This table holds 2 million to 2.5 million clones, over 85% found once. Germline V gene sequence: CDR1 MGHRA, CDR2 YSYEKL. V gave up 1 base and J gave up 3 bases, with 19 bases separating them. The CDR3 contains 17 residues. Overall study results and limits: The generation probabilities recorded for non-shared clonotypes fell below those of clonotypes shared by all four donors.

Of note for this clone: Its antigen is not identified.

The chain employs TRBV4-1 and TRBJ2-7; D may be TRBD1 or TRBD2 (5 bases each). Sequenced input: naive CD4+ T cells from PBMCs. Subset of the sample: CD45RA+ positively selected. The sequence derives from a man between 18 and 35 years old in good health. Some clones in this sample may be carry-over from other donors' samples. The CDR3 loop reads CASSQAQAGIQVYEQYF. The CDR3 region has the DNA TGCGCCAGCAGCCAAGCACAGGCCGGGATCCAAGTCTACGAGCAGTACTTC.